The clone carrying this T cell receptor beta chain was counted a single time. CDR3 size: 14 residues. Germline trimming cut 10 bases from V and 3 bases from J; bases unmatched to any gene: 4. The V gene's germline CDR1 is ENHRY and CDR2 SYGVKD. These data originate in a study of blood T cell dynamics during melanoma immunotherapy. Libraries were prepared by immunoSEQ multiplex PCR; TCRdb keeps only in-frame clonotypes and omits some of them. This table holds about 24,000 clones, 70% to 90% found once. As for time point: pre-treatment baseline. At 12 weeks after first infusion, RECIST 1.1 defined response for most patients. Prior systemic cancer therapy, immunosuppressant use and other active malignancies excluded patients.

The sequence was obtained from a human donor with melanoma. V and J are TRBV10-3 and TRBJ2-2, with 11 bases lining up with TRBD2. The starting material was blood, obtained from a patient treated with checkpoint blockade. DNA of the CDR3: TGTGCCACCGGGACTAGCGGTGACACCGGGGAGCTGTTTTTT. Its translation: CATGTSGDTGELFF.